These T cell receptor beta chains were read from a single sample in a study of neoadjuvant anti-PD-1 for oral cavity cancer. Sequencing used immunoSEQ multiplex PCR; TCRdb keeps in-frame clones, though not all of them. The sample includes 70,000 to 95,000 clones, more than 80% of them seen just once. The specimen was PBMCs, collected before nivolumab (anti-PD-1) treatment. The receptors originated from a person aged 35-79 years with oral cavity squamous cell carcinoma. The CDR3 runs from the conserved cysteine through the conserved F or W. D genes are given only for firm matches. Expanded clones are given a class, and other clones once, few, many or no size at all.

v_gene,d_gene,j_gene,abundance,CDR3aa,CDR3nt
TRBV30,TRBD2,TRBJ2-7,once,CAWNSGTSYEQYF,TGTGCCTGGAATTCAGGGACTAGCTACGAGCAGTACTTC
TRBV19,.,TRBJ2-7,.,CASSIGGRIPSYEQYF,TGTGCCAGTAGTATAGGTGGCAGGATCCCCTCCTACGAGCAGTACTTC
TRBV27,.,TRBJ2-1,.,CASRARDNEQFF,TGTGCCAGCAGGGCGAGGGACAATGAGCAGTTCTTC
TRBV6-5,.,TRBJ2-7,.,CASSLTGPYEQYF,TGTGCCAGCAGCCTTACAGGGCCCTACGAGCAGTACTTC
TRBV10-3,.,TRBJ2-3,.,CAISVGQRSTDTQYF,TGTGCCATCAGTGTTGGCCAAAGAAGCACAGATACGCAGTATTTT
TRBV5-1,TRBD2,TRBJ2-3,.,CASSRTLAGVTDTQYF,TGCGCCAGCAGCCGAACGCTAGCGGGAGTCACAGATACGCAGTATTTT
TRBV10-3,.,TRBJ2-2,.,CAISEPARTIGGELFF,TGTGCCATCAGTGAGCCTGCCAGGACTATTGGCGGGGAGCTGTTTTTT
TRBV7-9,TRBD1,TRBJ1-2,.,CASSSRGQGSSYGYTF,TGTGCCAGCAGCTCACGGGGACAGGGGAGCAGCTATGGCTACACCTTC
TRBV7-2,TRBD2,TRBJ2-7,.,CASSFVSASGRFHEQYF,TGTGCCAGCAGCTTTGTGTCCGCTAGCGGGAGGTTCCACGAGCAGTACTTC
TRBV5-1,.,TRBJ1-2,.,CASSRDGPGDGYTF,TGCGCCAGCAGCCGGGACGGACCCGGAGATGGCTACACCTTC
TRBV27,.,TRBJ1-5,.,CASSLGRLQPQHF,TGTGCCAGCAGTTTGGGGAGGCTTCAGCCCCAGCATTTT
TRBV6-1,TRBD2,TRBJ2-1,.,CASSALLLAGGNEQFF,TGTGCCAGCAGTGCCCTCTTACTAGCGGGTGGAAATGAGCAGTTCTTC
TRBV10-3,.,TRBJ1-4,few,CAISEGGEYAVNEKLFF,TGTGCCATCAGTGAGGGAGGGGAGTACGCGGTTAATGAAAAACTGTTTTTT
TRBV7-7,.,TRBJ2-7,.,CASSPDSATYEQYF,TGTGCTAGCAGCCCGGACAGCGCTACCTACGAGCAGTACTTC
TRBV6-6,.,TRBJ1-2,.,CASSYAGGRDYGYTF,TGTGCCAGCAGTTACGCGGGGGGGCGAGACTATGGCTACACCTTC
TRBV11-1,.,TRBJ2-4,.,CASSLGRSNLGANIQYF,TGTGCCAGCAGCTTAGGTCGGTCAAACTTGGGAGCGAACATTCAGTACTTC
TRBV4-2,TRBD2,TRBJ2-7,few,CASSPEPLAGGYEQYF,TGTGCCAGCAGCCCCGAACCTCTAGCGGGAGGCTACGAGCAGTACTTC
TRBV28,.,TRBJ1-1,once,CASTIGSEPNTEAFF,TGTGCCAGCACCATAGGATCCGAGCCGAACACTGAAGCTTTCTTT
TRBV7-8,.,TRBJ1-4,.,CASSLAWGALGEKLFF,TGTGCCAGCAGCTTAGCCTGGGGCGCACTAGGTGAAAAACTGTTTTTT
TRBV11-2,.,TRBJ2-2,.,CASSLGRGGELFF,TGTGCCAGCAGCTTAGGAAGGGGCGGGGAGCTGTTTTTT
TRBV7-9,TRBD2,TRBJ2-5,.,CASSLGTSGSETQYF,TGTGCCAGCAGCTTAGGAACTAGCGGGAGTGAGACCCAGTACTTC
TRBV27,TRBD1,TRBJ1-2,.,CASSMGTGGIYGYTF,TGTGCCAGCAGCATGGGGACAGGGGGTATCTATGGCTACACCTTC
TRBV10-3,TRBD1,TRBJ1-2,.,CAISGDRDYTF,TGTGCCATCAGTGGCGACAGGGACTACACCTTC
TRBV5-6,TRBD2,TRBJ2-3,.,CASSYWGLAGVLDTQYF,TGTGCCAGCAGCTACTGGGGACTAGCGGGAGTTCTAGATACGCAGTATTTT
TRBV6-1,TRBD1,TRBJ2-7,.,CASSEPGAGGPYEQYF,TGTGCCAGCAGTGAACCTGGGGCAGGGGGCCCCTACGAGCAGTACTTC
TRBV2,TRBD2,TRBJ2-2,.,CASSDAGVSYTGELFF,TGTGCCAGCAGTGATGCGGGAGTTTCCTACACCGGGGAGCTGTTTTTT
TRBV6-6,.,TRBJ2-7,once,CASSYSTGGNYEQYF,TGTGCCAGCAGTTACTCGACAGGTGGGAACTACGAGCAGTACTTC
TRBV6-5,.,TRBJ1-4,.,CASSYGRTEVFEKLFF,TGTGCCAGCAGTTACGGGAGGACGGAGGTTTTTGAAAAACTGTTTTTT
TRBV20-1,.,TRBJ1-4,.,CSARVTEKLFF,TGCAGTGCTAGAGTGACGGAAAAACTGTTTTTT
TRBV6-5,.,TRBJ1-2,.,CASSYALSGDYGYTF,TGTGCCAGCAGTTACGCTTTATCGGGGGACTATGGCTACACCTTC
TRBV5-1,.,TRBJ2-7,.,CASSLAEYRTGEQYF,TGCGCCAGCAGCTTGGCGGAGTACAGAACGGGGGAGCAGTACTTC
TRBV6-5,.,TRBJ2-2,.,CASSRGLTGELFF,TGTGCCAGCAGCCGCGGACTGACCGGGGAGCTGTTTTTT
TRBV30,.,TRBJ2-2,.,CAWRSPANTGELFF,TGTGCCTGGAGAAGCCCCGCGAACACCGGGGAGCTGTTTTTT
TRBV5-6,TRBD1,TRBJ1-5,.,CASSPRALTGGVSNQPQHF,TGTGCCAGCAGCCCCCGCGCATTGACAGGGGGCGTAAGCAATCAGCCCCAGCATTTT
TRBV7-9,.,TRBJ2-5,once,CASSFAGETQYF,TGTGCCAGCAGCTTTGCTGGGGAGACCCAGTACTTC
TRBV9,.,TRBJ1-1,few,CASSVSGRPNTEAFF,TGTGCCAGCAGCGTTAGTGGTAGGCCGAACACTGAAGCTTTCTTT
TRBV27,.,TRBJ2-7,.,CASSLSGLPGPYEQYF,TGTGCCAGCAGTTTATCGGGACTTCCTGGGCCCTACGAGCAGTACTTC
TRBV2,.,TRBJ2-2,.,CASNADVKNTGELFF,TGTGCCAGCAACGCGGACGTAAAGAACACCGGGGAGCTGTTTTTT
TRBV7-8,.,TRBJ1-1,.,CASSWETGRLNTEAFF,TGTGCCAGCAGCTGGGAAACGGGACGGCTGAACACTGAAGCTTTCTTT
TRBV28,TRBD2,TRBJ2-2,many,CASSRTSGKTGELFF,TGTGCCAGCAGCCGGACTAGCGGGAAAACCGGGGAGCTGTTTTTT
TRBV19,TRBD1,TRBJ2-1,many,CASTFMAGGSEQFF,TGTGCCAGTACCTTTATGGCAGGGGGCAGTGAGCAGTTCTTC
TRBV5-1,TRBD1,TRBJ2-1,.,CASSSDRTYNEQFF,TGCGCCAGCAGCTCGGACAGGACATACAATGAGCAGTTCTTC
TRBV27,.,TRBJ2-1,.,CASGSGLGEQFF,TGTGCCAGCGGATCAGGGTTGGGTGAGCAGTTCTTC
TRBV19,.,TRBJ1-1,.,CASSERGTEAFF,TGTGCCAGCTCAGAAAGGGGAACTGAAGCTTTCTTT
TRBV11-2,.,TRBJ2-7,few,CASSPRDEQYF,TGTGCCAGCAGCCCTCGGGACGAGCAGTACTTC